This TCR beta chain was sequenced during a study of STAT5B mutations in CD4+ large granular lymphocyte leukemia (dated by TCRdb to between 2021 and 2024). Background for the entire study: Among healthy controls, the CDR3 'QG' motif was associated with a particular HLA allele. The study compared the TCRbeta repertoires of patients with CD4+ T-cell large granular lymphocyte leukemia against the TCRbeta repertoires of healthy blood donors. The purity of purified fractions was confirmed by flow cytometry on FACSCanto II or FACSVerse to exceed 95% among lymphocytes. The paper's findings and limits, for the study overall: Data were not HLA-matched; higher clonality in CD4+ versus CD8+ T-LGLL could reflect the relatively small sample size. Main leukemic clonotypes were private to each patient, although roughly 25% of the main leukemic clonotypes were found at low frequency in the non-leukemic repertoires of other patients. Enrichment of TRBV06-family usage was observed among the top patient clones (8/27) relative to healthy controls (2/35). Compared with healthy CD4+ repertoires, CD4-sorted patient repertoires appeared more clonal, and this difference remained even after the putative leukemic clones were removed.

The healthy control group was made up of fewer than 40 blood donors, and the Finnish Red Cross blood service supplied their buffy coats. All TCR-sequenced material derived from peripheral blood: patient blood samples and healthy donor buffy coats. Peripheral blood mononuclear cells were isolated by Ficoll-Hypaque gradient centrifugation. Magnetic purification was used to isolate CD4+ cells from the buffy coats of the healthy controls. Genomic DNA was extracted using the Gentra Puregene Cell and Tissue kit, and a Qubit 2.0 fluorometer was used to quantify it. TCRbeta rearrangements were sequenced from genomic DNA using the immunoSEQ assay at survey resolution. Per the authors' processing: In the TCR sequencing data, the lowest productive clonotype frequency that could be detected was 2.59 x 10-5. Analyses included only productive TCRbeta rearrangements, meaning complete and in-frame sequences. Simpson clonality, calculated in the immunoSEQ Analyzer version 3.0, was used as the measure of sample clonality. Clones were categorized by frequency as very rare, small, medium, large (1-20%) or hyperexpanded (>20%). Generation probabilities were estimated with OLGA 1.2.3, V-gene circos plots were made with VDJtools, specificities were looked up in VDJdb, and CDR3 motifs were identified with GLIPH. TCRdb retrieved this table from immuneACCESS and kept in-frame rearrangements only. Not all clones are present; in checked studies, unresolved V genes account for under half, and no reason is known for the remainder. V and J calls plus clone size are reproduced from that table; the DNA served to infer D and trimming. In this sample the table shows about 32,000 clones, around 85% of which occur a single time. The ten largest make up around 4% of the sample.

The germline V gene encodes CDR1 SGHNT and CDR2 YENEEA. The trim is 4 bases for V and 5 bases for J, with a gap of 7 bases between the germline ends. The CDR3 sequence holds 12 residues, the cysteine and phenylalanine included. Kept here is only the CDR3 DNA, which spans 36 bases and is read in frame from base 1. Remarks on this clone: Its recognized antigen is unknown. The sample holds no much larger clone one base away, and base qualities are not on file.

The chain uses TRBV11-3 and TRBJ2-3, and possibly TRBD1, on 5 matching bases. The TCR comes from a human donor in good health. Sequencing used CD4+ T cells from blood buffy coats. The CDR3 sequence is CASSSQGDTQYF. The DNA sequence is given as TGTGCCAGCAGCTCCCAGGGAGATACGCAGTATTTT.